This TCR beta chain emerged from a study of cytomegalovirus exposure and HLA in healthy donors. About the study: The same platform used for the 666 first-cohort repertoires was also used for the 120 or so validation repertoires, as a later analysis reported.

Sequencing was performed with immunoSEQ multiplex PCR; in TCRdb, only in-frame clones are kept and a portion is missing. The sample holds 120,000 or so clones, 89% seen once. About this clone: Antigen specificity is unknown.

CDR3 length equals 15 residues. With V trimmed by 1 base and J by 3 bases, 4 bases remained unmatched. Germline CDR1 and CDR2: KGHSH and LQKENI. Study-wide results and caveats: Fewer than 200 TCR beta chains were listed as cytomegalovirus-associated. One later analysis, an examination of the 100 to 150 validation repertoires, found that first-cohort TCR clusters tended to co-occur in them. The classifier, whose performance was assessed in both the original and validation cohorts, reportedly diagnosed cytomegalovirus status with high specificity and sensitivity.

This chain joins TRBV18 and TRBJ2-3, with 7 bases matching TRBD1. Sequencing was done on a sample of PBMCs. This sequence was found in a young woman in good health and CMV-seronegative. The CDR3, as DNA: TGTGCCAGCTCACCACAGGGGGCGCAAACAGATACGCAGTATTTT. Protein: CASSPQGAQTDTQYF.